The 20 T cell receptor beta chains listed next were all sequenced from one sample in a study of PD-L1 blockade in urothelial cancer. Sequenced by immunoSEQ multiplex PCR; TCRdb stores in-frame clones only, minus some. The sample carries 50,000 to 60,000 clones, nearly 85% recorded once. The specimen was PBMCs, collected around atezolizumab (anti-PD-L1) treatment. The source of these receptors is a man between 35 and 55 years old with urothelial cancer.

The chain links TRBV6-5 to TRBJ1-1; D unresolved. Germline V CDR1 and CDR2: MNHEY, SVGAGI. Trimming pared 6 bases from V and 1 base from J, leaving 9 bases between. This CDR3 has 13 amino acids. CDR3 sequence: CASRGGKNTEAFF. The CDR3 DNA reads as TGTGCCAGCAGGGGAGGCAAGAACACTGAAGCTTTCTTT.

The genes are TRBV18 and TRBJ2-3, with D perhaps TRBD2 (6 bases). The CDR3 spans 13 residues. CDR1 is KGHSH, CDR2 LQKENI, per germline. Trimming removed 8 bases at V and 3 bases at J, with 12 bases between. The CDR3 loop is CASRSGETDTQYF. The CDR3 bases are TGTGCCAGCCGATCGGGGGAAACAGATACGCAGTATTTT.

The gene calls are TRBV7-3 and TRBJ2-3, with D maybe TRBD1 (6 bases). Germline values: CDR1 SGHTA, CDR2 FQGTGA. This CDR3 spans 18 amino acids. Trimming removed 2 bases from V and 1 base from J, with 19 bases in between. CDR3 sequence reads: CASSLRPGDRWGTDTQYF. Here the CDR3 DNA reads TGTGCCAGCAGCTTACGGCCAGGGGACCGGTGGGGCACAGATACGCAGTATTTT.

The chain couples TRBV5-6 to TRBJ2-4; weak D call: TRBD1 (5 bases). CDR1 and CDR2 (germline): SGHDT, YYEEEE. V was pared by 3 bases and J by 1 base, with 17 bases between. CDR3 length: 17 amino acids. The CDR3 DNA is TGTGCCAGCAGCTCGACTCGGACACTCACCGCCAAAAACATTCAGTACTTC. Protein product: CASSSTRTLTAKNIQYF. The whole variable domain, filled in from reference TRBV5-6 and TRBJ2-4, reads DAGVTQSPTHLIKTRGQQVTLRCSPKSGHDTVSWYQQALGQGPQFIFQYYEEEERQRGNFPDRFSGHQFPNYSSELNVNALLLGDSALYLCASSSTRTLTAKNIQYFGAGTRLSVL.

This chain joins TRBV4-1 and TRBJ1-1, with 8 bases identical to TRBD1. The V gene's germline CDR1 is MGHRA and CDR2 YSYEKL. This CDR3 contains 13 residues. V lost 6 bases, J lost 3 bases, and 3 bases stayed unmatched. The CDR3 loop is CASRKTGDTEAFF. The CDR3 DNA reads as TGCGCCAGCAGGAAGACAGGGGACACTGAAGCTTTCTTT.

The J gene is TRBJ2-7, the V gene TRBV14; 9 bases line up with TRBD2. The CDR3 is made up of 15 amino acids. CDR1 and CDR2 from the germline V gene are SGHDN and FVKESK. J gave up 5 bases and V 4 bases, and 9 bases lay outside the gene matches. This CDR3 is CASSLDSGSLNEQYF. CDR3 DNA: TGTGCCAGCAGCCTCGATAGCGGGAGCCTAAACGAGCAGTACTTC.

This clone has just a few counts. The chain recombines TRBV19 with TRBJ1-1; tentatively, D is TRBD1 (6 bases). From germline, CDR1 is LNHDA and CDR2 SQIVND (reference sequence). The V end lost 6 bases, the J end lost 2 bases, and 13 bases lay between the germline ends. The CDR3 sequence is 14 residues long. The chain's CDR3 is CASRGQRGNTEAFF. The CDR3 nucleotides read TGTGCCAGTAGAGGACAGAGGGGAAACACTGAAGCTTTCTTT.

The rearrangement uses TRBV7-2 and TRBJ2-2; D remains ambiguous. Per germline, CDR1 SGHTA and CDR2 FQGNSA. The CDR3 is made up of 14 amino acids. Trimming took off 7 bases at V and 1 base at J, with 10 bases between the two ends. CDR3 loop: CASIPSENTGELFF. CDR3 in DNA: TGTGCCAGCATACCTTCAGAGAACACCGGGGAGCTGTTTTTT.

As regards this clone: The sample has other DNA sequences that encode this CDR3 too. The V call is TRBV11-2, the J call TRBJ2-7, with 11 bases identical to TRBD1. There are 15 residues in the CDR3. The J segment lost 1 base and the V segment lost 4 bases, leaving 3 bases of the junction unmatched. Germline loops: CDR1 SGHAT, CDR2 FQNNGV. Here the CDR3 reads CASSSRDRGSYEQYF. In nucleotides, the CDR3 is TGTGCCAGCAGCTCCCGGGACAGGGGGTCCTACGAGCAGTACTTC. Looking up the rest from reference TRBV11-2 and TRBJ2-7 gives the full variable domain: EAGVAQSPRYKIIEKRQSVAFWCNPISGHATLYWYQQILGQGPKLLIQFQNNGVVDDSQLPKDRFSAERLKGVDSTLKIQPAKLEDSAVYLCASSSRDRGSYEQYFGPGTRLTVT.

This clone appeared a single time. The J gene is TRBJ2-3, the V gene TRBV5-6; 9 nucleotides agree with TRBD2. The CDR3 is 12 amino acids. Trimming at V came to 10 bases and at J to 4 bases, leaving 4 bases not matched to a gene. Germline V gene data show CDR1 as SGHDT and CDR2 as YYEEEE. The DNA for the CDR3 is TGTGCCCGCGGGAGGGAAGCAGATACGCAGTATTTT. As protein: CARGREADTQYF. Using reference TRBV5-6 and TRBJ2-3 for the parts outside the CDR3, the full variable domain is DAGVTQSPTHLIKTRGQQVTLRCSPKSGHDTVSWYQQALGQGPQFIFQYYEEEERQRGNFPDRFSGHQFPNYSSELNVNALLLGDSALYLCARGREADTQYFGPGTRLTVL.

In its sample, this clone was seen once. J is TRBJ1-2 and V is TRBV28; D unclear. The CDR3 runs 15 residues. Germline CDR1 reads MDHEN; CDR2 reads SYDVKM. Trimming left V 7 bases short and J 0 bases short, with 15 bases between. Written as DNA, the CDR3 is TGTGCCAGCACGTTAAGAGGGAGAACTAACTATGGCTACACCTTC. It yields the protein CASTLRGRTNYGYTF.

The chain has TRBV6-6 and TRBJ2-7, with D possibly matching TRBD1 (6 bases). V was pared by 5 bases and J by 5 bases, with 13 bases between. CDR3 length equals 13 residues. CDR1 and CDR2 (germline): MNHNY, SVGAGI (reference sequence). Here the CDR3 DNA reads TGTGCCAGCAGTCGGGACAACGCCAACGAGCAGTACTTC. It yields the protein CASSRDNANEQYF.

The V gene is TRBV19, the J gene TRBJ2-7, with TRBD1 matching over 8 bases. CDR3 length: 15 residues. The V and J ends lost 6 bases and 4 bases, in that order; junction bases with no gene match: 11. The germline gives CDR1 LNHDA, CDR2 SQIVND (reference sequence). The CDR3: CASSPNGRGRYEQYF. As DNA, the CDR3 is TGTGCCAGTAGCCCAAACGGCAGGGGGCGTTACGAGCAGTACTTC.

The rearrangement joins TRBV27 to TRBJ1-3, with a tentative D call TRBD1 (5 bases). This CDR3 is built from 16 residues. With 7 bases removed from V and 0 bases from J, the gap between germline ends came to 16 bases. Per germline, CDR1 MNHEY and CDR2 SMNVEV (reference sequence). The CDR3 here is CASMAMDKSSGNTIYF. As DNA, the CDR3 is TGTGCCAGCATGGCTATGGACAAAAGCTCTGGAAACACCATATATTTT.

CDR3 amino acids: CASSQGMGLAGAGYNEQFF. The CDR3 coding sequence is TGCGCCAGCAGCCAAGGAATGGGACTAGCGGGAGCTGGCTACAATGAGCAGTTCTTC. This chain connects TRBV4-1 to TRBJ2-1, with 14 bases that match TRBD2. Germline V gene lookup returns CDR1 MGHRA and CDR2 YSYEKL. V was clipped by 1 base and J by 3 bases; unmatched bases: 8. The length of the CDR3 is 19 residues.

The J gene is TRBJ1-3, the V gene TRBV7-9; D is ambiguous. Trimming pared 1 base from V and 4 bases from J, leaving 20 bases between. The CDR3 has 18 residues. From germline, CDR1 is SEHNR and CDR2 FQNEAQ (reference sequence). CDR3 residues: CASSLGHRDARSGNTIYF. In DNA form, the CDR3 reads TGTGCCAGCAGCTTAGGTCATCGAGATGCCCGGTCGGGAAACACCATATATTTT.

There are a few counts of this clone. This chain links TRBV18 with TRBJ2-7; possible D gene TRBD1, 5 bases. The CDR3 is 14 residues long. Trimming shortened V by 6 bases and J by 2 bases, and 14 bases separated the two germline ends. From germline, CDR1 is KGHSH and CDR2 LQKENI. The CDR3 nucleotides read TGTGCCAGCTCCTTGGGGCAGAGACCCTACGAGCAGTACTTC. It specifies CASSLGQRPYEQYF.

This chain joins TRBV2 and TRBJ2-3; the D is unclear. Trimming cost V 5 bases and J 4 bases, with 10 bases left between them. Looked up from germline, CDR1 is SNHLY and CDR2 is FYNNEI. The CDR3 totals 13 residues. In DNA, the CDR3 is TGTGCCAGCAGTCCTCGGGTAGCAGATACGCAGTATTTT. This gives the protein CASSPRVADTQYF.

The CDR3 coding sequence is TGTGCCAGTAGTATAGCCCGAGGGAGCCCTAACTATGGCTACACCTTC. Translated, it gives CASSIARGSPNYGYTF. The gene calls are TRBV19 and TRBJ1-2; D not resolved. V lost 1 base to trimming and J lost 0 bases, with 12 bases between them. Per germline, CDR1 LNHDA and CDR2 SQIVND (reference sequence). This CDR3 comprises 16 residues.

This chain joins TRBV25-1 and TRBJ1-1; D perhaps matches TRBD1 (5 bases). The CDR3 contains 12 residues. Germline CDR1 is MGHDK and CDR2 is SYGVNS. Between the trimmed V and J ends, which lost 2 bases and 8 bases, there was a span of 9 bases. The CDR3 here is CASSEKGREAFF. The CDR3 DNA sequence: TGTGCCAGCAGTGAAAAGGGGCGGGAAGCTTTCTTT.